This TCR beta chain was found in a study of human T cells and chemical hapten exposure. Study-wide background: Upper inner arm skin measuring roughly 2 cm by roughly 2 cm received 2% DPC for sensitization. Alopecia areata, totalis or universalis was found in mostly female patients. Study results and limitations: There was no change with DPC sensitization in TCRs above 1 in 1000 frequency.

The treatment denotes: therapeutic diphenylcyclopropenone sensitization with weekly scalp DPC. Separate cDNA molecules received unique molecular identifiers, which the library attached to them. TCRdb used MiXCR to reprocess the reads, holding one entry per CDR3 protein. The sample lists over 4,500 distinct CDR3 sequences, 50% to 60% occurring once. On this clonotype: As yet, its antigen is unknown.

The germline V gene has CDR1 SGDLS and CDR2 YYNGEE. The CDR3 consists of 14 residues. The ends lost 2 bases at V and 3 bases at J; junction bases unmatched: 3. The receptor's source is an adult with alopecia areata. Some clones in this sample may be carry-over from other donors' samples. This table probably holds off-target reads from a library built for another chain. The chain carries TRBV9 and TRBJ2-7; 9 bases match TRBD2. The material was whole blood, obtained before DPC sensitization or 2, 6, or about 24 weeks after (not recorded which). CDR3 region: CASSVGLASYEQYF. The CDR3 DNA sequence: TGTGCCAGCAGCGTGGGACTAGCTAGCTACGAGCAGTACTTC.